A single sample is the source of the 9 T cell receptor beta chains below, sequenced in a study of T cells in tuberculosis. Assay: immunoSEQ multiplex PCR; the TCRdb copy retains only in-frame clones and omits some. The repertoire consists of 30,000 to 45,000 clones, with about 94% occurring once and the leading ten covering roughly 6.4%. Input material: PBMCs. Receptor source: a donor aged 10-29 years with latent tuberculosis or without tuberculosis infection.

The chain carries TRBV27 and TRBJ2-2; TRBD2 agrees at 8 bases. CDR3 length equals 16 residues. V lost 2 bases and J lost 4; bases outside the gene matches: 6. Germline assignment: CDR1 MNHEY and CDR2 SMNVEV (reference sequence). The CDR3 loop is CASSLMGGTSTGELFF. In nucleotides, the CDR3 is TGTGCCAGCAGTTTAATGGGTGGGACTAGCACCGGGGAGCTGTTTTTT.

This clone was counted a single time. The rearrangement uses TRBV2 and TRBJ1-2; D may be TRBD1 (6 bases). The CDR3 has 15 amino acids. V dropped 5 bases and J dropped 4 bases, with 17 bases sitting between them. Looked up from germline, CDR1 is SNHLY and CDR2 is FYNNEI. CDR3 in DNA: TGTGCCAGCAGTCTCAGTACAGGGTTGAGCTATGGCTACACCTTC. Its protein product is CASSLSTGLSYGYTF.

This clone is a singleton in its sample. The chain employs TRBV5-1 and TRBJ1-2; D not certain. The CDR3 is made up of 14 amino acids. The germline V gene has CDR1 SGHRS and CDR2 YFSETQ. V was pared by 1 base and J by 4 bases, with 11 bases between. CDR3 nucleotide sequence: TGCGCCAGCAGCTTGCGGCGGAATGGCTATGGCTACACCTTC. Its translation is CASSLRRNGYGYTF.

V gene TRBV28 combines with J gene TRBJ1-5; the match to TRBD1 covers 9 bases. CDR1 is MDHEN and CDR2 is SYDVKM in the germline V gene. J gave up 3 bases and V 4 bases, and 19 bases lay outside the gene matches. The CDR3 contains 20 residues. CDR3 region: CASSSPMGTGLGVSNQPQHF. The CDR3 DNA follows: TGTGCCAGCAGTTCGCCAATGGGGACAGGGCTAGGGGTTTCCAATCAGCCCCAGCATTTT.

The chain uses TRBV5-1 and TRBJ1-2; no clear D gene. The CDR3 length is 13 residues. Between the trimmed V and J ends, which lost 3 bases and 3 bases, there was a span of 9 bases. In germline, CDR1 is SGHRS, CDR2 YFSETQ. The CDR3 DNA is TGCGCCAGCAGCTCGTCTCCGGACTATGGCTACACCTTC. Its translation is CASSSSPDYGYTF.

The chain carries TRBV7-8 and TRBJ1-5; a weak D match, TRBD1 (6 bases). The CDR3 spans 16 residues. Deletions cut 4 bases from V and 4 bases from J, with 17 bases between. Germline V gene data show CDR1 as SGHVS and CDR2 as FQNEAQ. The CDR3 coding sequence is TGTGCCAGCAGCTCTAGGGGCGCAGGGGAGAATCAGCCCCAGCATTTT. Amino acids: CASSSRGAGENQPQHF.

The chain links TRBV5-6 to TRBJ1-2; D uncertain. The CDR3 has 12 amino acids. V was shortened by 0 bases and J by 7 bases, with 7 bases between the two germline ends. CDR1 SGHDT and CDR2 YYEEEE come from the germline V gene. CDR3 in amino acids: CASSLGGAGYTF. The CDR3 DNA sequence: TGTGCCAGCAGCTTGGGCGGTGCTGGCTACACCTTC.

The chain recombines TRBV7-9 with TRBJ1-2; TRBD1 matches 8 bases. The CDR3 length is 16 residues. J gave up 4 bases and V 1 base, and 8 bases lay outside the gene matches. Looked up from germline, CDR1 is SEHNR and CDR2 is FQNEAQ (reference sequence). The chain's CDR3 is CASSLGRTGRIYGYTF. CDR3 sequence (DNA): TGTGCCAGCAGCTTAGGGCGGACAGGGAGGATCTATGGCTACACCTTC.

This clone has only one observation. The chain is built from TRBV5-6 and TRBJ2-7, with 9 bases identical to TRBD1. The germline V gene has CDR1 SGHDT and CDR2 YYEEEE. V shed 2 bases, J shed 3 bases, and the junction held 12 bases outside the gene matches. The CDR3 has 17 residues. The CDR3 reads CASSFLGRGQGFYEQYF. The DNA of the CDR3 is TGTGCCAGCAGCTTCCTCGGTCGGGGACAGGGTTTCTACGAGCAGTACTTC.